Listed here are 7 T cell receptor beta chains from one sample, sequenced in a study of blood T cell repertoires in COVID-19. Sequenced by immunoSEQ multiplex PCR; TCRdb stores in-frame clones only, minus some. This sample has about 200,000 clones, with 75% to 90% found just once. The sequenced material came from peripheral blood. Receptor source: a human donor with active or convalescent COVID-19. The donor label of this sample is uncertain.

V usage is TRBV5-5 and J usage is TRBJ2-7; TRBD1 agrees at 11 bases. This CDR3 has 15 amino acids. J lost 4 bases, V lost 0 bases, and 3 bases had no gene match. Germline assignment: CDR1 SGHKS and CDR2 YYEKEE (reference sequence). CDR3 nucleotides: TGTGCCAGCAGCTTGGGGACAGGGGGCCCATACGAGCAGTACTTC. It specifies CASSLGTGGPYEQYF.

V usage is TRBV7-2 and J usage is TRBJ2-1, with D unclear. Trimming took off 5 bases at V and 7 bases at J, with 15 bases between the two ends. Germline-derived CDR1 and CDR2 are SGHTA and FQGNSA. The CDR3 is 14 residues long. CDR3 protein: CASSPGGLGNEQFF. As DNA, the CDR3 is TGTGCCAGCAGCCCCGGTGGGCTTGGGAATGAGCAGTTCTTC. The whole variable domain, remainder taken from reference TRBV7-2 and TRBJ2-1, is GAGVSQSPSNKVTEKGKDVELRCDPISGHTALYWYRQSLGQGLEFLIYFQGNSAPDKSGLPSDRFSAERTGGSVSTLTIQRTQQEDSAVYLCASSPGGLGNEQFFGPGTRLTVL.

This clone qualifies as medium-sized (0.01 to 0.1%). This chain links TRBV4-3 with TRBJ2-1; D might be TRBD2 (5 bases). Germline loops: CDR1 LGHNA, CDR2 YSLEER. The CDR3 totals 13 residues. Trimming took 0 bases from V and 5 from J, leaving 5 bases between them. CDR3 DNA sequence: TGCGCCAGCAGCCAAGACGGGGACAATGAGCAGTTCTTC. Translated, it gives CASSQDGDNEQFF.

The V and J genes are TRBV18 and TRBJ2-3; 9 bases are shared with TRBD1. The CDR3 extends over 15 amino acids. Germline CDR1 KGHSH, CDR2 LQKENI. Trimming removed 2 bases from V and 2 bases from J; junction bases left unmatched: 2. This CDR3 is CASSPRDRATDTQYF. For the CDR3, the DNA is TGTGCCAGCTCACCAAGGGACAGGGCCACAGATACGCAGTATTTT.

The chain joins TRBV21-1 to TRBJ1-6; no check of the table's D call, TRBD1, against the DNA was made. TRBV21-1 is deemed a pseudogene. The CDR3 totals 17 residues. CDR3 sequence (DNA): TGTGCCAGCAGCAAAGGTTCAGGGGGTATCTATAATTCACCCCTCCACTTT. Its translation is CASSKGSGGIYNSPLHF.

V gene TRBV7-6 combines with J gene TRBJ2-2; 9 positions match TRBD2. This CDR3 contains 16 residues. Germline CDR1 SGHVS, CDR2 FNYEAQ. The V segment lost 1 base and the J segment 3 bases; nucleotides outside the gene matches: 3. This CDR3 is CASSLELAGYTGELFF. In nucleotides, the CDR3 is TGTGCCAGCAGCTTAGAGCTAGCGGGGTACACCGGGGAGCTGTTTTTT.

This clone was recorded a few times. V and J are TRBV12-2 and TRBJ1-3; the table's D call, TRBD1, has no DNA check behind it. TRBV12-2 is marked as a pseudogene. The CDR3 is made up of 15 amino acids. The CDR3 sequence is CASRPRDRFGNTIYF. CDR3 sequence (DNA): TGTGCAAGTCGCCCCCGGGACAGGTTTGGAAACACCATATATTTT.